The source of this T cell receptor (beta chain) is a study of T cells in Graves' hyperthyroidism and ophthalmopathy. Notes on the study in general: Blood also contained most expanded thyroid clonotypes above 0.001.

The CDR3 has 15 amino acids. In germline, CDR1 is MNHNS, CDR2 SASEGT. V shed 5 bases, J shed 5 bases, and the junction held 11 bases outside the gene matches. The blood specimen was taken at initial hyperthyroidism diagnosis, before any ophthalmopathy symptoms. Template material for amplifying TCR beta CDR3 regions consisted of RNA transcripts. Researchers ran a first-round RT-PCR on the TCR CDR3 using the HTBI primer set. MiXCR, applied by TCRdb to the multiplex PCR reads, yields one record per CDR3 protein. The data hold 550,000 to 850,000 distinct CDR3 sequences, with about 19% observed a single time. This clonotype occurred many times. Its antigen is not identified.

This clonotype was sampled from a woman between 45 and 65 years old with Graves' hyperthyroidism that later progressed to Graves' ophthalmopathy. Sequencing input: blood. The rearrangement joins TRBV6-1 to TRBJ1-1, with 7 bases fitting TRBD1. The CDR3 DNA is TGTGCCAGCAGTTATGACACGGACAGGCAAACTGAAGCTTTCTTT. It is translated as CASSYDTDRQTEAFF.